A single sample gave rise to the 18 T cell receptor beta chains below, sequenced in a study of shared clonotypes between healthy human individuals. As defined, naive CD8 cells were CD45RO-negative and positively selected for CCR7, with terminally differentiated effector memory CD45RA+ cells excluded. The repertoire was sequenced with immunoSEQ multiplex PCR; TCRdb's copy has only in-frame clones and lacks some. The table records about 1.9 million clones, just over 90% of them present only once. The source material was naive CD8+ T cells from PBMCs. These TCRs come from a man aged 18 to 30 in good health. Some clones in this sample may be carry-over from other donors' samples.

The rearrangement uses TRBV9 and TRBJ1-3, with a possible D match to TRBD1 (6 bases). V dropped 0 bases and J dropped 2 bases, with 12 bases sitting between them. Germline V lookup: CDR1 SGDLS, CDR2 YYNGEE. The CDR3 has 16 amino acids. The CDR3 loop reads CASSVDQQGTGNTIYF. The CDR3 nucleotides read TGTGCCAGCAGCGTAGATCAGCAGGGGACTGGAAACACCATATATTTT.

The genes are TRBV5-6 and TRBJ2-6; 8 nucleotides align to TRBD1. Germline V gives CDR1 SGHDT, CDR2 YYEEEE. Germline trimming cut 4 bases from V and 3 bases from J; bases unmatched to any gene: 9. The CDR3 runs to 17 residues. The CDR3 DNA is TGTGCCAGCAGCGGCCGAAGGACAGGGTTTGGGGCCAACGTCCTGACTTTC. Translation: CASSGRRTGFGANVLTF.

This clone appeared a few times. The J gene is TRBJ1-5, the V gene TRBV30; 9 bases are shared with TRBD1. The CDR3 has 12 residues. Germline trimming cut 5 bases from V and 4 bases from J; bases unmatched to any gene: 0. CDR1 and CDR2 from the germline V gene are GTSNPN and SVGIG (reference sequence). The CDR3, as DNA: TGTGCCTGGGGACAGGGGAATCAGCCCCAGCATTTT. Translating it yields CAWGQGNQPQHF.

The chain's CDR3 is CASSFVTDTSTDTQYF. The CDR3 DNA reads TGTGCCAGCAGTTTCGTGACAGATACTAGCACAGATACGCAGTATTTT. The genes are TRBV27 and TRBJ2-3, with D perhaps TRBD1 (5 bases). This CDR3 comprises 16 residues. Between the trimmed V and J ends, which lost 3 bases and 0 bases, there was a span of 13 bases. The germline V gene has CDR1 MNHEY and CDR2 SMNVEV (reference sequence).

This chain connects TRBV7-9 to TRBJ2-1; D is unclear. The CDR3 contains 16 residues. V was shortened by 5 bases and J by 0 bases, with 14 bases between the two germline ends. Germline CDR1 is SEHNR and CDR2 is FQNEAQ (reference sequence). CDR3 protein: CASSPVRVSSYNEQFF. CDR3 coding DNA: TGTGCCAGCAGCCCTGTTCGGGTGAGCTCCTACAATGAGCAGTTCTTC.

A single count supports this clone. The rearrangement links TRBV27 to TRBJ2-7; D not resolved. The CDR3 runs to 14 residues. CDR1 MNHEY and CDR2 SMNVEV come from the germline V gene (reference sequence). Trimming removed 7 bases at V and 2 bases at J, with 15 bases between. The CDR3 DNA reads TGTGCCAGCACCACCCTTCTCAACCCCTACGAGCAGTACTTC. Translated, it gives CASTTLLNPYEQYF.

V gene TRBV7-9 combines with J gene TRBJ1-2, with 8 bases identical to TRBD1. The junction had 7 bases not matched to a gene; V was cut back by 5 bases and J by 5 bases. The CDR3 totals 14 residues. CDR1 and CDR2 from the germline V gene are SEHNR and FQNEAQ (reference sequence). In DNA form, the CDR3 reads TGTGCCAGCAGCCCCCAGGGGGCAAGTTATGGCTACACCTTC. It yields the protein CASSPQGASYGYTF.

The chain has TRBV27 and TRBJ2-7; D may be TRBD1 or TRBD2 (6 bases each). Germline values: CDR1 MNHEY, CDR2 SMNVEV (reference sequence). The CDR3 is made up of 16 amino acids. With 5 bases removed from V and 0 bases from J, the gap between germline ends came to 17 bases. The CDR3 loop reads CASSLIPGGSSYEQYF. Written as DNA, the CDR3 is TGTGCCAGCAGTCTCATCCCCGGGGGCAGCTCCTACGAGCAGTACTTC.

This clone was observed a handful of times. The chain recombines TRBV9 with TRBJ1-5; tentative D call: TRBD1 (6 bases). Germline CDR1 is SGDLS and CDR2 is YYNGEE. This CDR3 is 14 amino acids long. V lost 3 bases and J 7 bases, leaving 14 bases between the germline ends. The DNA for the CDR3 is TGTGCCAGCAGCGAATTACAGGGAGGCCAGCCCCAGCATTTT. Translating it yields CASSELQGGQPQHF.

The CDR3 protein is CASSLVRNNQPQHF. For the CDR3, the DNA is TGTGCCAGCAGTCTGGTCAGGAACAATCAGCCCCAGCATTTT. The chain employs TRBV28 and TRBJ1-5; D gene unclear. V was clipped by 5 bases and J by 3 bases, with 11 bases between them. Looked up from germline, CDR1 is MDHEN and CDR2 is SYDVKM. The CDR3 is 14 amino acids.

V usage is TRBV10-3 and J usage is TRBJ2-2; tentative D call: TRBD1 (6 bases). V was trimmed by 2 bases and J by 6 bases, leaving 19 bases between them. Germline V gene lookup returns CDR1 ENHRY and CDR2 SYGVKD. The CDR3 length is 17 residues. The CDR3 sequence is CAISEAGAPPWAGELFF. CDR3 DNA: TGTGCCATCAGTGAGGCAGGGGCCCCCCCCTGGGCCGGGGAGCTGTTTTTT.

This chain links TRBV21-1 with TRBJ2-7; the table's D call, TRBD2, was not checked against the DNA. TRBV21-1 represents a pseudogene. This CDR3 has 15 residues. This CDR3 is CASTSGLAGHYEQYF. As DNA, the CDR3 is TGTGCCAGCACCTCGGGACTAGCGGGACACTACGAGCAGTACTTC.

This chain uses TRBV10-3 with TRBJ2-2, with 12 bases lining up with TRBD2. V lost 3 bases and J lost 5; bases outside the gene matches: 7. CDR3 length: 17 amino acids. Germline V gene data show CDR1 as ENHRY and CDR2 as SYGVKD. DNA for the CDR3: TGTGCCATCAGTGATTTTCGGACTAGCGGGATTACCGGGGAGCTGTTTTTT. It encodes CAISDFRTSGITGELFF.

This chain joins TRBV28 and TRBJ1-3, with D perhaps TRBD1 (5 bases). V was trimmed by 7 bases and J by 8 bases, leaving 15 bases between them. Germline V gene lookup returns CDR1 MDHEN and CDR2 SYDVKM. The CDR3 sequence is 13 residues long. The CDR3 here is CASKDRNSDTIYF. The CDR3 nucleotides read TGTGCCAGCAAAGACAGAAATTCGGACACCATATATTTT.

The rearrangement uses TRBV9 and TRBJ2-2; 13 bases line up with TRBD2. The CDR3 length is 17 residues. Germline CDR1 and CDR2: SGDLS and YYNGEE. V dropped 3 bases and J dropped 1; count of bases not matched to a gene: 3. The CDR3 loop is CASSGLAGGLNTGELFF. The CDR3 coding sequence is TGTGCCAGCAGCGGACTAGCGGGAGGTTTGAACACCGGGGAGCTGTTTTTT.

In its sample, this clone was seen once. The rearrangement joins TRBV27 to TRBJ2-1; D not certain. The germline V and J ends were trimmed by 6 bases and 1 base, with 10 bases remaining between them. This CDR3 has 14 amino acids. Looked up from germline, CDR1 is MNHEY and CDR2 is SMNVEV (reference sequence). CDR3 residues: CASRPDGSYNEQFF. DNA of the CDR3: TGTGCCAGCAGACCCGACGGTTCCTACAATGAGCAGTTCTTC.

The chain couples TRBV13 to TRBJ1-1, with 8 bases matching TRBD1. With V trimmed by 3 bases and J by 4 bases, 4 bases remained unmatched. The CDR3 has 14 amino acids. Germline V CDR1 and CDR2: PRHDT, FYEKMQ (reference sequence). CDR3 DNA: TGTGCCAGCAGCTTCCAGGGGGCACGCACTGAAGCTTTCTTT. Encoded protein: CASSFQGARTEAFF.

The chain combines TRBV27 with TRBJ1-1; the D is unclear. With 6 bases removed from V and 3 bases from J, the gap between germline ends came to 11 bases. CDR1 MNHEY and CDR2 SMNVEV come from the germline V gene (reference sequence). CDR3 length: 13 residues. DNA for the CDR3: TGTGCCAGCAGGGGTGTTGGGGACACTGAAGCTTTCTTT. Its translation: CASRGVGDTEAFF.